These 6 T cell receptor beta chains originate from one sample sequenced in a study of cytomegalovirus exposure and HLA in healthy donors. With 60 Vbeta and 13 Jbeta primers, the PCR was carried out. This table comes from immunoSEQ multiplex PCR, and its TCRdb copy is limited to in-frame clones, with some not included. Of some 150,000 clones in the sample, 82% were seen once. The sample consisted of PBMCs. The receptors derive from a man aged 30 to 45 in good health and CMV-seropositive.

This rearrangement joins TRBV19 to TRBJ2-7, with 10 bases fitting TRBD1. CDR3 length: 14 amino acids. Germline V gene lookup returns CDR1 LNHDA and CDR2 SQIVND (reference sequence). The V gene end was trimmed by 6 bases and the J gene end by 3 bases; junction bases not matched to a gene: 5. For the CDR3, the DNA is TGTGCCAGTAGCGCTGGGACAGGGGTCTACGAGCAGTACTTC. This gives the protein CASSAGTGVYEQYF.

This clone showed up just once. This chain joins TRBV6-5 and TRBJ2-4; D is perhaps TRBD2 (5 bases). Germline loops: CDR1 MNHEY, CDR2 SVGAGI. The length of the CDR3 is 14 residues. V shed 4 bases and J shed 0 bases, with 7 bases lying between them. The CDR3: CASSSGLAKNIQYF. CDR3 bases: TGTGCCAGCAGTTCGGGATTAGCCAAAAACATTCAGTACTTC.

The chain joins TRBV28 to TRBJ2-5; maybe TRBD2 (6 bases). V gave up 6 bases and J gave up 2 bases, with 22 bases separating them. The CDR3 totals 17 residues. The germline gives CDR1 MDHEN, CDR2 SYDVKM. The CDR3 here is CASSPTVGTSQQETQYF. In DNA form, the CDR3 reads TGTGCCAGCAGCCCCACTGTCGGAACTAGCCAACAAGAGACCCAGTACTTC.

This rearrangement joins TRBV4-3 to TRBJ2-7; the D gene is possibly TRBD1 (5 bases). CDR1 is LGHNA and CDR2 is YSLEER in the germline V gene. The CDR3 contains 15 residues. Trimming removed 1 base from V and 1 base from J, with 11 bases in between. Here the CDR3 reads CASSQGQTESYEQYF. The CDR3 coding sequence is TGCGCCAGCAGCCAAGGACAGACGGAATCCTACGAGCAGTACTTC.

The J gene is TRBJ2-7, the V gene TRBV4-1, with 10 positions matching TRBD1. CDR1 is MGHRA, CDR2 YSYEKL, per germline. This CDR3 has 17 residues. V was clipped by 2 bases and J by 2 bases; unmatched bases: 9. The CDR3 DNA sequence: TGCGCCAGCAGCCAAACTATAACAGGACAGGGGGCCTACGAGCAGTACTTC. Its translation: CASSQTITGQGAYEQYF.

For the CDR3, the DNA is TGCGCCAGCAGCCACCATCCGACTAGCGGGGGGAAAGATACGCAGTATTTT. This encodes CASSHHPTSGGKDTQYF. This chain links TRBV4-1 with TRBJ2-3, with TRBD2 matching over 13 bases. The V segment lost 3 bases and the J segment 5 bases; nucleotides outside the gene matches: 8. The CDR3 contains 17 residues. Germline CDR1 is MGHRA and CDR2 is YSYEKL.